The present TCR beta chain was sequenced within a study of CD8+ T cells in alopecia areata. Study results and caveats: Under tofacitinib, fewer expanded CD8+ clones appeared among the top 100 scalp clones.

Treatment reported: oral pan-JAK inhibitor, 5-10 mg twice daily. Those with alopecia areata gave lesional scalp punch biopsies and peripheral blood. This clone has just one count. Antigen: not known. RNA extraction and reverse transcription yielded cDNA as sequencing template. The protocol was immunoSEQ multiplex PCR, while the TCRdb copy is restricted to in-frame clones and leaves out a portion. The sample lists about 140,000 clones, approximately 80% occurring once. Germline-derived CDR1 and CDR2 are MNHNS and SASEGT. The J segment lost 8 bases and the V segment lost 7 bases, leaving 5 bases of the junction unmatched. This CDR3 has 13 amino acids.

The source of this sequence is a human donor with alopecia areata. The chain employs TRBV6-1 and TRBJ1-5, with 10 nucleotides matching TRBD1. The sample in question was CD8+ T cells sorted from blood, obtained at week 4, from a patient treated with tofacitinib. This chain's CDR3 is CASIRQGAEPQHF. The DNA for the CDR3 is TGTGCCAGCATCAGACAGGGGGCTGAGCCCCAGCATTTT.